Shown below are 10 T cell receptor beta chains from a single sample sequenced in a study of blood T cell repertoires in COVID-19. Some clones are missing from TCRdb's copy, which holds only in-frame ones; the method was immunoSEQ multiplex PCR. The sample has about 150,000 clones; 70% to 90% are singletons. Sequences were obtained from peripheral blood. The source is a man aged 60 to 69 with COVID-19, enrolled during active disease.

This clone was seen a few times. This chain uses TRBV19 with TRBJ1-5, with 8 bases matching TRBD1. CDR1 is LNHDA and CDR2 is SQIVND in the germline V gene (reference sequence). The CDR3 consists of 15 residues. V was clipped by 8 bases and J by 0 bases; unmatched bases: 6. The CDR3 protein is CASRTGLGSNQPQHF. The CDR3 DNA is TGTGCCAGTCGGACAGGGCTCGGTAGCAATCAGCCCCAGCATTTT.

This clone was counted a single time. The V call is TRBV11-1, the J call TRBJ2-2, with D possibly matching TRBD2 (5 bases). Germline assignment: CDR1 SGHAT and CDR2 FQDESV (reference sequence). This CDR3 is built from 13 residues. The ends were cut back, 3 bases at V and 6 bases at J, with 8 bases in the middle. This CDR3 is CASSLEEAGELFF. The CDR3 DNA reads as TGTGCCAGCAGCTTGGAGGAGGCCGGGGAGCTGTTTTTT.

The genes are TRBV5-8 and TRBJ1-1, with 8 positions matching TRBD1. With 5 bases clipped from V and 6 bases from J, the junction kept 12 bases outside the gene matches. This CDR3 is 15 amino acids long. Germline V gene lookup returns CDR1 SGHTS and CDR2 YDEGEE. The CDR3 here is CASSSSGGAGAEAFF. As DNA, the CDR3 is TGTGCCAGCAGTTCCTCAGGGGGCGCGGGAGCTGAAGCTTTCTTT.

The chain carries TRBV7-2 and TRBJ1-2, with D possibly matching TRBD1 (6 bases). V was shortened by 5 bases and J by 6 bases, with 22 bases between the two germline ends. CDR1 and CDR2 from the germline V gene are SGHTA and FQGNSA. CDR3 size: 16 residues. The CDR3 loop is CASSLSSGYRDHGYTF. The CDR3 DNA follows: TGTGCCAGCAGCCTTAGCTCCGGTTACAGGGACCATGGCTACACCTTC.

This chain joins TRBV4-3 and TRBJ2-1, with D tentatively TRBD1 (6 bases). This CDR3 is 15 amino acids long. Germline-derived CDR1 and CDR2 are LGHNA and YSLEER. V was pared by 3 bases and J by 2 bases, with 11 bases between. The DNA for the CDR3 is TGCGCCAGCAGCCAGCAGGGGTGGGCCTACAATGAGCAGTTCTTC. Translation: CASSQQGWAYNEQFF.

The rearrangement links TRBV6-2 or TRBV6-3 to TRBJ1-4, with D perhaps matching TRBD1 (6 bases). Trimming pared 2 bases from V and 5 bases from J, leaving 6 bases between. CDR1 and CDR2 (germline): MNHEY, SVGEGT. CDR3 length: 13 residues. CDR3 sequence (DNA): TGTGCCAGCAGTTACGGACAGAATGAAAAACTGTTTTTT. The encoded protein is CASSYGQNEKLFF.

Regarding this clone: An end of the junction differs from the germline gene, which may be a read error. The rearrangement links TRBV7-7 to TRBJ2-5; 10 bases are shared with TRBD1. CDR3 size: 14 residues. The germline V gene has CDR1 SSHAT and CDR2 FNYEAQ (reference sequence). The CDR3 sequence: CASSLGGQGETQYF. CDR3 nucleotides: TGTGCTAGCAGCTTAGGGGGACAGGGGGAGACCCAGTACTTC.

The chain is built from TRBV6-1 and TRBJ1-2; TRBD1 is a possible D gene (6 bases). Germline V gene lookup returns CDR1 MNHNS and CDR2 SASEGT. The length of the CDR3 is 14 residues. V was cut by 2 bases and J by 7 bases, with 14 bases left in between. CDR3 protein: CASSEQGRAIGYTF. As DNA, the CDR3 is TGTGCCAGCAGTGAACAGGGGAGGGCGATTGGCTACACCTTC.

The CDR3 coding sequence is TGTGCCAGCAGTTACGTTTCTCGACAGTTCCCCTTCTCCTATAATTCACCCCTCCACTTT. Its protein is CASSYVSRQFPFSYNSPLHF. The J gene is TRBJ1-6, the V gene TRBV6-8; TRBD1 is a possible D gene (5 bases). The germline gives CDR1 MNHGY, CDR2 SAAAGT. With 2 bases removed from V and 0 bases from J, the gap between germline ends came to 20 bases. CDR3 length: 20 residues.

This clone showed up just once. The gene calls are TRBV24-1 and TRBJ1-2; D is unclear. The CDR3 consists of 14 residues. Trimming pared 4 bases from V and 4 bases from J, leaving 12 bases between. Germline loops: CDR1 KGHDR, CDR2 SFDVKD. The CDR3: CATSEGPGSYGYTF. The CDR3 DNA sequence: TGTGCCACCAGTGAGGGTCCAGGAAGCTATGGCTACACCTTC.